This TCR beta chain was recovered during a study of CD8 T cells in ankylosing spondylitis. Study-wide points: Disease-linked clones reportedly showed significant enrichment in matched ankylosing spondylitis synovial fluid. Blood of patients with ankylosing spondylitis appeared to be characterized by a TCR beta motif of several highly homologous variants. Earlier work had already found some motif variants in reactive arthritis synovial fluid and blood.

TCR beta libraries were made by quantitative 5'-RACE with molecular barcodes. TCRdb reanalysed the 5' RACE reads using MiXCR and keeps one entry per CDR3 protein. The table shows some 290,000 distinct CDR3 sequences, with roughly 20% occurring only once. On this clonotype itself: Its specificity is not known.

Germline V gene lookup returns CDR1 MNHEY and CDR2 SMNVEV (reference sequence). The CDR3 is made up of 13 amino acids. Trimming removed 5 bases from V and 4 bases from J, with 9 bases in between. Sequenced input: blood, either unsorted or a sorted T cell fraction (not recorded which). This chain links TRBV27 with TRBJ2-1; the D gene is possibly TRBD1 (5 bases). This receptor was taken from a male donor with ankylosing spondylitis or in good health (not recorded which). The CDR3 loop reads CASSEGVYNEQFF. The CDR3 DNA sequence: TGTGCCAGCAGTGAAGGGGTATACAATGAGCAGTTCTTC.